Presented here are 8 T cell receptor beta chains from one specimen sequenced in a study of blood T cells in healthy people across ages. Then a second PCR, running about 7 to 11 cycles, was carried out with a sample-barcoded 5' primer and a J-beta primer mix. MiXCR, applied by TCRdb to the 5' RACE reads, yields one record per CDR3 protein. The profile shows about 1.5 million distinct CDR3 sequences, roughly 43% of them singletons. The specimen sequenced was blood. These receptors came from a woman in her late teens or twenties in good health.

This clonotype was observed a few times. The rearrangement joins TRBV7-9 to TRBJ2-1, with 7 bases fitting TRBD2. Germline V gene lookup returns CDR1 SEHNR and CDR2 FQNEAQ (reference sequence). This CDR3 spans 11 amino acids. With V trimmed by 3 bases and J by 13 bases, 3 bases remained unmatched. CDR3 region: CASSFGAGQFF. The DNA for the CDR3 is TGTGCCAGCAGCTTCGGAGCGGGACAGTTCTTC.

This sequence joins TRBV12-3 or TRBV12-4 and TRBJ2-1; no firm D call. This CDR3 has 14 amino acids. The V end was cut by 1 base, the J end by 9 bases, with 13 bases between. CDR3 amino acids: CASSLGATPGEQFF. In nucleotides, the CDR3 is TGTGCCAGCAGTTTAGGGGCGACTCCGGGTGAGCAGTTCTTC.

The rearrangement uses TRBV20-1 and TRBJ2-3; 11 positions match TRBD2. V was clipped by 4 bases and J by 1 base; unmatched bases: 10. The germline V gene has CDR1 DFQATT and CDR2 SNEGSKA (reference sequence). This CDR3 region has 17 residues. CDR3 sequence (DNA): TGCAGTGCTACATCTCTAGCGGGAGGATTTGGCACAGATACGCAGTATTTT. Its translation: CSATSLAGGFGTDTQYF.

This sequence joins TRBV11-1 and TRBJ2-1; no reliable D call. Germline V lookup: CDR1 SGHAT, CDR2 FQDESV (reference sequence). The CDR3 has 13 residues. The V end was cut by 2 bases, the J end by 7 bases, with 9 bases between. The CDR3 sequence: CASSLRNANEQFF. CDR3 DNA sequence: TGTGCCAGCAGCTTAAGGAACGCGAATGAGCAGTTCTTC.

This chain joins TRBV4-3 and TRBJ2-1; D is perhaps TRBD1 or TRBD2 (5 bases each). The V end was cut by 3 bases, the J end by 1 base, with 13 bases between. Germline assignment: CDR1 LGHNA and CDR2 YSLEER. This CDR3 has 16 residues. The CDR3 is CASSHTTGGSYNEQFF. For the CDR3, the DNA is TGCGCCAGCAGCCACACGACTGGGGGTTCCTACAATGAGCAGTTCTTC.

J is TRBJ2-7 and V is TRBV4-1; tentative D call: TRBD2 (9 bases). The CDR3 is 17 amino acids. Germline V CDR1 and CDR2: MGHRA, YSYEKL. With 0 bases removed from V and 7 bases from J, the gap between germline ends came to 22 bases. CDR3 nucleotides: TGCGCCAGCAGCCAAGATCAGGGGGCTAGCGGGGCAGATGAGCAGTACTTC. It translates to CASSQDQGASGADEQYF.

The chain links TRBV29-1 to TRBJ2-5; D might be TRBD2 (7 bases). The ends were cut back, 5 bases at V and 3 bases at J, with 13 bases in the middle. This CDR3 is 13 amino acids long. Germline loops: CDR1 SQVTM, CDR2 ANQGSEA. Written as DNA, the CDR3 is TGCAGCGTTCGGGGGGCGGTAAAAGAGACCCAGTACTTC. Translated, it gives CSVRGAVKETQYF.

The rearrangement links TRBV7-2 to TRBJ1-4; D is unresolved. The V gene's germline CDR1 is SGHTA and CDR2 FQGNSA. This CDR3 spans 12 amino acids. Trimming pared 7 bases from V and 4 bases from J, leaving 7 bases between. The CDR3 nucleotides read TGTGCCAGCACCAACATTAATGAAAAACTGTTTTTT. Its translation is CASTNINEKLFF.